Listed below are T cell receptor beta chains from one sample, sequenced in a study of blood T cell repertoires in COVID-19. Produced via immunoSEQ multiplex PCR; TCRdb's table is partial and in-frame only. The profile shows about 300,000 clones, approximately 90% of them singletons. The sequenced sample was peripheral blood. Source of these receptors: a woman under 40 who had recovered from COVID-19. CDR3s include the opening cysteine and the closing phenylalanine or tryptophan. D genes are given only for firm matches. Size is omitted from some rows. Given values are once, few, many or a class for expanded clones.

V gene: TRBV30
J gene: TRBJ1-4
clone size: NA
D gene: NA
CDR3 protein: CAWNMGEKLFF
CDR3 DNA: TGTGCCTGGAACATGGGCGAAAAACTGTTTTTT

V gene: TRBV12-3/TRBV12-4
J gene: TRBJ1-6
clone size: NA
D gene: NA
CDR3 protein: CASSSPSPALHF
CDR3 DNA: TGTGCCAGCAGCTCACCATCCCCGGCCCTCCACTTT

V gene: TRBV2
J gene: TRBJ2-2
clone size: NA
D gene: TRBD1
CDR3 protein: CASRRTGTGVTGELFF
CDR3 DNA: TGTGCCAGCAGGAGAACCGGGACAGGGGTCACCGGGGAGCTGTTTTTT

V gene: TRBV18
J gene: TRBJ2-7
clone size: few
D gene: TRBD2
CDR3 protein: CASSQGLAEYEQYF
CDR3 DNA: TGTGCCAGCTCCCAGGGACTAGCGGAATACGAGCAGTACTTC

V gene: TRBV18
J gene: TRBJ1-1
clone size: NA
D gene: NA
CDR3 protein: CASSPIQGSGTEAFF
CDR3 DNA: TGTGCCAGCTCACCAATCCAGGGGAGCGGCACTGAAGCTTTCTTT

V gene: TRBV5-6
J gene: TRBJ1-2
clone size: NA
D gene: NA
CDR3 protein: CASSFGPGDGDGYTF
CDR3 DNA: TGTGCCAGCAGCTTCGGCCCGGGGGATGGGGATGGCTACACCTTC

V gene: TRBV12-5
J gene: TRBJ1-1
clone size: NA
D gene: NA
CDR3 protein: CASGLGGAAEAFF
CDR3 DNA: TGTGCTAGTGGTTTGGGGGGCGCCGCTGAAGCTTTCTTT

V gene: TRBV6-5
J gene: TRBJ1-4
clone size: NA
D gene: TRBD1
CDR3 protein: CASSLRQGPNEKLFF
CDR3 DNA: TGTGCCAGCAGTCTGAGACAGGGTCCTAATGAAAAACTGTTTTTT

V gene: TRBV7-9
J gene: TRBJ1-6
clone size: NA
D gene: NA
CDR3 protein: CASSSAAGEGNSPLHF
CDR3 DNA: TGTGCCAGCAGCTCCGCAGCAGGGGAGGGTAATTCACCCCTCCACTTT

V gene: TRBV30
J gene: TRBJ2-3
clone size: NA
D gene: TRBD2
CDR3 protein: CAWVAGLNTDTQYF
CDR3 DNA: TGTGCCTGGGTAGCGGGGTTGAACACAGATACGCAGTATTTT

V gene: TRBV24-1
J gene: TRBJ1-4
clone size: once
D gene: NA
CDR3 protein: CATSGFRRGIFSKLFF
CDR3 DNA: TGTGCCACCAGTGGTTTCCGGCGGGGTATTTTTTCAAAACTGTTTTTT

V gene: TRBV4-1
J gene: TRBJ2-3
clone size: NA
D gene: TRBD2
CDR3 protein: CASSQDRTTRRLAADTQYF
CDR3 DNA: TGCGCCAGCAGCCAAGACCGAACGACCCGACGACTAGCAGCAGATACGCAGTATTTT

V gene: TRBV7-3
J gene: TRBJ2-2
clone size: NA
D gene: NA
CDR3 protein: CASSLSGGTGELFF
CDR3 DNA: TGTGCCAGCAGCTTATCCGGGGGAACCGGGGAGCTGTTTTTT

V gene: TRBV6-5
J gene: TRBJ2-5
clone size: NA
D gene: NA
CDR3 protein: CASRKETYETQYF
CDR3 DNA: TGTGCCAGCAGGAAGGAGACGTACGAGACCCAGTACTTC

V gene: TRBV2
J gene: TRBJ1-2
clone size: once
D gene: NA
CDR3 protein: CASSYVGQGSTYGYTF
CDR3 DNA: TGTGCCAGCAGCTACGTGGGGCAGGGGAGTACCTATGGCTACACCTTC

V gene: TRBV1
J gene: TRBJ2-1
clone size: NA
D gene: NA
CDR3 protein: CTSSQKRGGQVDEQFF
CDR3 DNA: TGCACCAGCAGCCAAAAGCGGGGGGGACAGGTGGATGAGCAGTTCTTC

V gene: TRBV25-1
J gene: TRBJ2-1
clone size: NA
D gene: NA
CDR3 protein: CASTIYNEQFF
CDR3 DNA: TGTGCCAGCACTATATACAATGAGCAGTTCTTC

V gene: TRBV7-3
J gene: TRBJ2-3
clone size: NA
D gene: NA
CDR3 protein: CASSPRGTDTQYF
CDR3 DNA: TGTGCCAGCAGCCCCCGGGGGACGGATACGCAGTATTTT

V gene: TRBV19
J gene: TRBJ1-6
clone size: few
D gene: NA
CDR3 protein: CASSIGSNSPLHF
CDR3 DNA: TGTGCCAGTAGTATAGGGAGTAATTCACCCCTCCACTTT

V gene: TRBV6-6
J gene: TRBJ2-5
clone size: NA
D gene: TRBD2
CDR3 protein: CASSRSFWASGEETQYF
CDR3 DNA: TGTGCCAGCAGCCGATCTTTTTGGGCTAGCGGGGAAGAGACCCAGTACTTC

V gene: TRBV6-5
J gene: TRBJ1-5
clone size: NA
D gene: NA
CDR3 protein: CASRVGNQPQHF
CDR3 DNA: TGTGCCAGTCGGGTGGGCAATCAGCCCCAGCATTTT

V gene: TRBV5-1
J gene: TRBJ1-1
clone size: NA
D gene: NA
CDR3 protein: CASSLRGDTEAFF
CDR3 DNA: TGCGCCAGCAGCTTGCGGGGTGACACTGAAGCTTTCTTT

V gene: TRBV5-8
J gene: TRBJ2-5
clone size: NA
D gene: TRBD1
CDR3 protein: CASSAGDRGQETQYF
CDR3 DNA: TGTGCCAGCAGCGCGGGGGACAGGGGGCAAGAGACCCAGTACTTC

V gene: TRBV7-2
J gene: TRBJ2-1
clone size: many
D gene: TRBD1
CDR3 protein: CASSFQGGPYLYNEQFF
CDR3 DNA: TGTGCCAGCAGCTTTCAAGGGGGCCCGTACCTATACAATGAGCAGTTCTTC

V gene: TRBV2
J gene: TRBJ2-7
clone size: once
D gene: NA
CDR3 protein: CASSDRQSRTGEQYF
CDR3 DNA: TGTGCCAGCAGTGATAGACAGAGCCGAACTGGTGAGCAGTACTTC

V gene: TRBV2
J gene: TRBJ1-6
clone size: NA
D gene: TRBD1
CDR3 protein: CASSWDRDSSPLHF
CDR3 DNA: TGTGCCAGCAGTTGGGACAGGGACAGTTCACCCCTCCACTTT

V gene: TRBV5-1
J gene: TRBJ1-1
clone size: few
D gene: NA
CDR3 protein: CASSLLSVPNTEAFF
CDR3 DNA: TGCGCCAGCAGCTTGTTATCTGTCCCGAACACTGAAGCTTTCTTT

V gene: TRBV9
J gene: TRBJ1-3
clone size: NA
D gene: NA
CDR3 protein: CASSVDRTGNTIYF
CDR3 DNA: TGTGCCAGCAGCGTAGACAGAACTGGAAACACCATATATTTT

V gene: TRBV10-3
J gene: TRBJ2-1
clone size: NA
D gene: NA
CDR3 protein: CAISEIKSDYNEQFF
CDR3 DNA: TGTGCCATCAGTGAGATAAAGTCAGATTACAATGAGCAGTTCTTC

V gene: TRBV19
J gene: TRBJ1-2
clone size: NA
D gene: NA
CDR3 protein: CASRDRWGYTF
CDR3 DNA: TGTGCCAGTAGGGACAGATGGGGCTACACCTTC

V gene: TRBV7-9
J gene: TRBJ1-1
clone size: once
D gene: TRBD1
CDR3 protein: CASSPGQVKGNMNTEAFF
CDR3 DNA: TGTGCCAGCAGCCCAGGACAGGTCAAGGGAAACATGAACACTGAAGCTTTCTTT

V gene: TRBV19
J gene: TRBJ1-1
clone size: NA
D gene: NA
CDR3 protein: CASMGHSAGNTEAFF
CDR3 DNA: TGTGCCAGTATGGGACACTCGGCGGGGAACACTGAAGCTTTCTTT

V gene: TRBV4-2
J gene: TRBJ2-2
clone size: once
D gene: TRBD2
CDR3 protein: CASSQAGGPVGELFF
CDR3 DNA: TGTGCCAGCAGCCAAGCGGGGGGGCCGGTCGGGGAGCTGTTTTTT